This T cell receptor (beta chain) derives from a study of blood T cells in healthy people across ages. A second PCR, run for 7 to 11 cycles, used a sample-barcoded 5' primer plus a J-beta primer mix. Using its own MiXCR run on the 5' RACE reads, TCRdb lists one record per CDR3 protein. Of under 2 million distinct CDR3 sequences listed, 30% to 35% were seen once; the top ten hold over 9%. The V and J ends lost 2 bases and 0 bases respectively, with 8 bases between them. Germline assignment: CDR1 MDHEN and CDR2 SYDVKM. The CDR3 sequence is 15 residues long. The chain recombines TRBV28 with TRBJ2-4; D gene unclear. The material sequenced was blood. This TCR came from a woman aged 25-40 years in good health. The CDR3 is CASSLGFLAKNIQYF. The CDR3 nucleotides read TGTGCCAGCAGTTTAGGATTTCTAGCCAAAAACATTCAGTACTTC.